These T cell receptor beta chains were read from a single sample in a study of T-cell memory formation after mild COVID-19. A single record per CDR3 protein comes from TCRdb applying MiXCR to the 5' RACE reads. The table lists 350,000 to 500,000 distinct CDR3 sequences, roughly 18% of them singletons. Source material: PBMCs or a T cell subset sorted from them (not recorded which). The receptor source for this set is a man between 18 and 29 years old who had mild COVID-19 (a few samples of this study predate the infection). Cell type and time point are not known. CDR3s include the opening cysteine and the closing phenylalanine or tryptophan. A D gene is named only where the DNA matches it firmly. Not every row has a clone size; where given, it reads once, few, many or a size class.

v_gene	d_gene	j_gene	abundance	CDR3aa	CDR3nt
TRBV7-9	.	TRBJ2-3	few	CASSLGLNTDTQYF	TGTGCCAGCAGCCTGGGTCTCAACACAGATACGCAGTATTTT
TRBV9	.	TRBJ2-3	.	CASSVEVRMDTQYF	TGTGCCAGCAGCGTAGAGGTCAGGATGGATACGCAGTATTTT
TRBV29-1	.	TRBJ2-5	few	CSSLGGDQETQYF	TGCAGCTCGCTGGGTGGGGACCAAGAGACCCAGTACTTC
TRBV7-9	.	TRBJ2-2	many	CASSFRGSDTGELFF	TGTGCCAGCAGCTTTCGGGGCTCGGACACCGGGGAGCTGTTTTTT
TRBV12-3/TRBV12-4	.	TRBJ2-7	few	CASSLGGGGYYEQYF	TGTGCCAGCAGCCTAGGGGGCGGGGGCTACTACGAGCAGTACTTC
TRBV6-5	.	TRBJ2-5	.	CASRGSGLETQYF	TGTGCCAGCAGGGGGTCGGGGTTAGAGACCCAGTACTTC
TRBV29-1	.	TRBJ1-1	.	CSIGRGVNTEAFF	TGCAGCATCGGCCGGGGCGTGAACACTGAAGCTTTCTTT
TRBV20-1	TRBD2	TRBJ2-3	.	CSVRLGRGAGDTQYF	TGCAGTGTTCGACTTGGGCGGGGGGCCGGAGATACGCAGTATTTT
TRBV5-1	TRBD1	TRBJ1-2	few	CASSFNIDRGSEGYTF	TGCGCCAGCAGCTTTAATATAGACAGGGGCTCCGAGGGCTACACCTTC
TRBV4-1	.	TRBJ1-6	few	CASSLTGVTESPLHF	TGCGCCAGCAGCCTCACTGGGGTCACGGAATCACCCCTCCACTTT
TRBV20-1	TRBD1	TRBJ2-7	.	CSARGLDRGLYEQYF	TGCAGTGCTAGAGGCCTGGACAGGGGTCTCTACGAGCAGTACTTC
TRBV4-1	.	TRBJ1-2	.	CASSGTVSMGYTF	TGCGCCAGCAGCGGAACAGTGTCTATGGGCTACACCTTC
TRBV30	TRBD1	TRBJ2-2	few	CAWSVLDRADTGELFF	TGTGCCTGGAGTGTTTTGGACAGGGCGGACACCGGGGAGCTGTTTTTT
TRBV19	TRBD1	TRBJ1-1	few	CATGTGSTNTEAFF	TGTGCCACTGGGACAGGGTCTACGAACACTGAAGCTTTCTTT
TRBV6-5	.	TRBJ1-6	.	CASSTRTDSNSPLHF	TGTGCCAGCAGTACTAGGACAGATAGTAATTCACCCCTCCACTTT
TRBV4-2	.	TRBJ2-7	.	CASSQDNGGVYEQYF	TGTGCCAGCAGCCAAGATAATGGCGGGGTTTACGAGCAGTACTTC
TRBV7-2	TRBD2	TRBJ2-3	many	CASSLAGRGGTDTQYF	TGTGCCAGCAGCTTAGCAGGCCGGGGAGGGACAGATACGCAGTATTTT
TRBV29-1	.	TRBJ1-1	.	CSVDSRAATEAFF	TGCAGCGTTGATTCCAGGGCGGCCACTGAAGCTTTCTTT
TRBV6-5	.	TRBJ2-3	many	CASRNHLSGDTQYF	TGTGCCAGCCGAAACCATCTTAGCGGAGATACGCAGTATTTT
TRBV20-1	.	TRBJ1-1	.	CSASFAGARGTEAFF	TGCAGTGCTAGTTTTGCGGGGGCGCGGGGCACTGAAGCTTTCTTT
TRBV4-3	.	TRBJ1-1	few	CASSHIPGSLAFF	TGCGCCAGCAGCCACATCCCAGGATCTCTAGCTTTCTTT
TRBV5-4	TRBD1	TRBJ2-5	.	CASSVGQGQETQYF	TGTGCCAGCAGCGTCGGACAGGGCCAAGAGACCCAGTACTTC
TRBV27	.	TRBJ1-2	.	CASSLYGFYGYTF	TGTGCCAGCAGTTTATACGGATTCTATGGCTACACCTTC
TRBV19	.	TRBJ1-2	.	CASSPLDRATYGYTF	TGTGCCAGTAGTCCCCTGGACAGAGCGACGTATGGCTACACCTTC
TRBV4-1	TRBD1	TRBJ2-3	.	CASSQDEDRVSTDTQYF	TGCGCCAGCAGCCAAGATGAGGACAGGGTTAGCACAGATACGCAGTATTTT
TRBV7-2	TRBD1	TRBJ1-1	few	CASSWTGMNTEAFF	TGTGCCAGCAGCTGGACAGGGATGAACACTGAAGCTTTCTTT
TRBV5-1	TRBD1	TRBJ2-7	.	CASSRTGFEQYF	TGCGCCAGCAGCCGGACAGGGTTCGAGCAGTACTTC